This T cell receptor beta chain was recovered during a study of blood T cell repertoires in COVID-19. Study-wide background: Material from acute and convalescent COVID-19 was sourced from the United States, Italy and Spain.

Germline CDR1 and CDR2: LNHDA and SQIVND (reference sequence). The CDR3 consists of 20 residues. V lost 5 bases and J lost 3; bases outside the gene matches: 20. In the authors' methods: Reference gene primer amplification gave nucleated cell count estimates. Clones were sequenced by immunoSEQ multiplex PCR, and TCRdb holds only the in-frame ones, with some missing. The D gene and trimming were derived from the DNA, and the V and J assignments and clone size from that table. The table includes 250,000 to 300,000 clones, roughly 80% detected once. This clone was seen only once. The clonotype originates from a man aged 55 to 70 with acute or convalescent COVID-19. The specimen was peripheral blood. The rearrangement links TRBV19 to TRBJ2-7; 12 bases fit TRBD2. The CDR3 here is CASSPKRLAGVYPTGYEQYF. Here the CDR3 DNA reads TGTGCCAGTAGTCCCAAGCGACTAGCGGGAGTATATCCTACTGGCTACGAGCAGTACTTC.